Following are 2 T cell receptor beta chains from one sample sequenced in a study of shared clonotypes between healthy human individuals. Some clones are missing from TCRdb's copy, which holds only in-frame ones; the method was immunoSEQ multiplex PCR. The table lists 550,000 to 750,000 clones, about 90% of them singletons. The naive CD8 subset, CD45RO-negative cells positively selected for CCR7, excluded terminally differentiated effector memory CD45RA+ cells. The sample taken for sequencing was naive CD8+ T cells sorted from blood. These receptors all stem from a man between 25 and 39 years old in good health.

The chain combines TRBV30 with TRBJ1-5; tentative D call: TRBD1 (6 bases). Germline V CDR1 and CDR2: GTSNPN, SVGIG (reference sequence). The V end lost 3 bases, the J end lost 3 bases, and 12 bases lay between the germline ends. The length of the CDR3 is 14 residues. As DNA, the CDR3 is TGTGCCTGGAGCGAGGACAGTTTCAATCAGCCCCAGCATTTT. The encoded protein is CAWSEDSFNQPQHF.

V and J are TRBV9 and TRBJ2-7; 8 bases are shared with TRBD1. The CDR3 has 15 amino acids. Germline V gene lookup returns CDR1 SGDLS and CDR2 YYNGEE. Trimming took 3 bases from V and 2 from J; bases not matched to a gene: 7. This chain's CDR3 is CASSEGTGVTYEQYF. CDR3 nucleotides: TGTGCCAGCAGCGAGGGGACAGGAGTTACCTACGAGCAGTACTTC.